This paragraph reports one TCR beta chain. Its antigen is undetermined. Whole-blood RNA isolation (total RNA) proceeded without T cell sorting. Total RNA input per TCR library was around 3,600 ng. UMIs with a 6-nucleotide sample barcode were added by template switching. TCRdb reanalyzed the 5' RACE reads and collapses them to one entry per CDR3 protein, without DNA. Here the sample table reports a few hundred thousand distinct CDR3 sequences. This sample is drawn from a study of monozygotic twins with inflammatory bowel disease. Findings and limits, study-wide: With others, IBD patients shared fewer clonotypes than healthy twins did, especially with disease activity.

From germline, CDR1 is SGHDT and CDR2 YYEEEE. This CDR3 region has 14 residues. The TCR was taken from a human donor with ulcerative colitis or Crohn's disease, or a healthy co-twin of an affected twin (not recorded which). The chain has TRBV5-6 and TRBJ2-5; the D call of TRBD2 rests on TCRdb alone, since no DNA is present to check it. Source material: blood. CDR3 residues: CASTVAGVGETQYF.